This T cell receptor beta chain is from a study of early T cells in non-severe SARS-CoV-2 infection. Germline CDR1 reads SGHDN; CDR2 reads FVKESK. This CDR3 contains 16 residues. The V and J ends lost 0 bases and 11 bases respectively, with 21 bases between them. TCRdb itself ran the 5' RACE reads through MiXCR, one entry per CDR3 protein. The sample records tens of thousands of distinct CDR3 sequences, about 10% being singletons. This clonotype was recorded at least ten times. The sequence derives from an adult who was a healthcare worker with PCR-confirmed SARS-CoV-2 infection or an uninfected control (not recorded which). V is TRBV14 and J is TRBJ2-3; D gene ambiguous. Sequencing was done on a sample of whole blood. In nucleotides, the CDR3 is TGTGCCAGCAGCCAAGAAAGGGATACCCCCCCTATTGTGCAGTATTTT. Translated, it gives CASSQERDTPPIVQYF. Variable domain in full (rest from reference TRBV14 and TRBJ2-3): EAGVTQFPSHSVIEKGQTVTLRCDPISGHDNLYWYRRVMGKEIKFLLHFVKESKQDESGMPNNRFLAERTGGTYSTLKVQPAELEDSGVYFCASSQERDTPPIVQYFGPGTRLTVL.